Listed below are T cell receptor beta chains from one sample, sequenced in a study of blood T cells in healthy people across ages. One entry per CDR3 protein, called by TCRdb with MiXCR from the 5' RACE reads. In the table there are hundreds of thousands of distinct CDR3 sequences, more than 45% of which are singletons. Sequencing was performed on blood. Source of these receptors: an elderly woman in good health. The CDR3 runs from the conserved cysteine through the conserved F or W. A D gene is named only where the DNA matches it firmly. Clone sizes are given selectively: once, few, many, or a class where the clone is expanded.

v_call	j_call	d_call	clone_size	cdr3_aa	cdr3_nt
TRBV7-9	TRBJ2-1	NA	many	CASSQDALNEQFF	TGTGCCAGCAGCCAGGACGCTTTAAATGAGCAGTTCTTC
TRBV25-1	TRBJ2-7	NA	NA	CAAGRGYEQYF	TGTGCCGCGGGTAGGGGGTACGAGCAGTACTTC
TRBV29-1	TRBJ2-3	TRBD2	many	CSVAAGQTDTQYF	TGCAGCGTTGCAGCGGGGCAAACAGATACGCAGTATTTT
TRBV7-9	TRBJ2-1	NA	few	CASSLVTPVVGTYNEQFF	TGTGCCAGCAGCTTAGTAACCCCTGTCGTCGGGACCTACAATGAGCAGTTCTTC
TRBV20-1	TRBJ2-3	NA	many	CSAPYPGTRGYTQYF	TGCAGTGCCCCATATCCCGGCACTCGAGGATATACGCAGTATTTT
TRBV5-1	TRBJ2-4	TRBD2	NA	CASSPGLAENIQYF	TGCGCCAGCAGCCCGGGACTAGCGGAAAACATTCAGTACTTC
TRBV4-1	TRBJ2-7	TRBD1	NA	CASSQTQGYYEQYF	TGCGCCAGCAGCCAAACACAGGGGTACTACGAGCAGTACTTC
TRBV28	TRBJ2-1	TRBD2	few	CASSFPRLAGVRREQFF	TGTGCCAGCAGTTTCCCCCGACTAGCGGGAGTTAGGCGGGAGCAGTTCTTC
TRBV7-9	TRBJ1-2	NA	NA	CAIVQGGYGYTF	TGTGCCATAGTCCAGGGCGGCTATGGCTACACCTTC
TRBV5-1	TRBJ2-1	NA	once	CASSPTGPNEQFF	TGCGCCAGCAGCCCGACGGGGCCCAATGAGCAGTTCTTC
TRBV29-1	TRBJ1-2	NA	many	CSGGPTSHGYTF	TGCAGTGGGGGGCCCACATCCCATGGCTACACCTTC
TRBV7-9	TRBJ1-5	TRBD1	few	CASSLGTGGANQPQHF	TGTGCCAGCAGCTTAGGAACAGGGGGTGCCAATCAGCCCCAGCATTTT
TRBV20-1	TRBJ2-3	TRBD2	many	CSARDWGLAQYF	TGCAGTGCTAGAGATTGGGGACTAGCTCAGTATTTT
TRBV5-6	TRBJ2-5	TRBD2	few	CASRPGTTQETQYF	TGTGCCAGCAGACCTGGGACTACCCAAGAGACCCAGTACTTC
TRBV6-5	TRBJ1-1	NA	many	CASSRLPRARTEAFF	TGTGCCAGCAGTCGCCTCCCGAGGGCGAGGACTGAAGCTTTCTTT
TRBV11-2	TRBJ2-7	TRBD2	once	CASSSGTRVVEQYF	TGTGCCAGCAGCAGCGGGACGAGGGTAGTCGAGCAGTACTTC
TRBV12-3/TRBV12-4	TRBJ1-2	TRBD1	NA	CASSEDRGHGNTF	TGTGCCAGCAGTGAAGACAGGGGGCACGGCAACACCTTC
TRBV13	TRBJ1-1	NA	few	CASSLGEVIMNTEAFF	TGTGCCAGCAGCTTAGGTGAGGTGATCATGAACACTGAAGCTTTCTTT
TRBV21-1	TRBJ2-5	NA	NA	CASSNHPSCRGETQYF	TGTGCCAGCAGCAATCACCCGTCGTGCAGGGGAGAGACCCAGTACTTC
TRBV29-1	TRBJ2-3	TRBD2	NA	CSVEDRGRAPDTQYF	TGCAGCGTTGAAGATCGCGGGAGGGCCCCAGATACGCAGTATTTT
TRBV6-1	TRBJ2-3	NA	NA	CASDQTKGDTDTQYF	TGTGCCAGCGACCAAACGAAGGGGGACACAGATACGCAGTATTTT
TRBV12-3/TRBV12-4	TRBJ1-2	NA	NA	CASSFARGSYGYTF	TGTGCCAGCAGTTTTGCCCGAGGGAGCTATGGCTACACCTTC
TRBV12-3/TRBV12-4	TRBJ1-1	NA	many	CASSLRGRGRAFF	TGTGCCAGCAGTTTAAGGGGAAGGGGAAGGGCTTTCTTT
TRBV15	TRBJ1-5	TRBD1	NA	CATSREGTGGRQPQHF	TGTGCCACCAGCAGAGAAGGGACAGGGGGTCGCCAGCCCCAGCATTTT
TRBV4-1	TRBJ1-5	TRBD1	NA	CASSHGQGASNQPQHF	TGCGCCAGCAGCCATGGTCAGGGGGCGAGCAATCAGCCCCAGCATTTT
TRBV11-2	TRBJ1-6	NA	NA	CASSRNLGQRARGMSPLHF	TGTGCCAGCAGCCGAAATTTAGGACAGAGGGCGAGGGGGATGTCACCCCTCCACTTT
TRBV28	TRBJ2-3	NA	NA	CASSGRGASTDTQYF	TGTGCCAGCAGTGGCAGGGGGGCGAGCACAGATACGCAGTATTTT
TRBV27	TRBJ2-4	TRBD1	once	CASSDIQGAKNIQYF	TGTGCCAGCAGCGACATACAGGGGGCTAAAAACATTCAGTACTTC
TRBV12-3/TRBV12-4	TRBJ2-5	NA	NA	CASTKHPASQETQYF	TGTGCCAGCACCAAACATCCCGCGTCACAAGAGACCCAGTACTTC
TRBV5-1	TRBJ1-4	TRBD1	many	CASSLGTASEKLFF	TGCGCCAGCAGCCTAGGGACAGCCAGTGAAAAACTGTTTTTT
TRBV9	TRBJ2-6	NA	NA	CASSVVGAETSVGANVLTF	TGTGCCAGCAGCGTAGTGGGAGCGGAGACCTCTGTAGGGGCCAACGTCCTGACTTTC
TRBV12-3/TRBV12-4	TRBJ2-3	NA	NA	CASSPASEALHADTQYF	TGTGCCAGCAGTCCAGCCTCCGAGGCCTTACACGCAGATACGCAGTATTTT
TRBV20-1	TRBJ1-1	NA	NA	CSARVGLERSTEAFF	TGCAGTGCTAGAGTTGGTTTGGAGAGATCCACTGAAGCTTTCTTT
TRBV6-5	TRBJ2-3	NA	many	CASSSLGGGLTDTQYF	TGTGCCAGCAGTTCCTTGGGGGGGGGGCTCACAGATACGCAGTATTTT
TRBV5-1	TRBJ2-1	TRBD2	NA	CASSLVRGAGNEQFF	TGCGCCAGCAGCTTGGTGCGGGGGGCGGGCAATGAGCAGTTCTTC
TRBV20-1	TRBJ2-1	TRBD2	once	CSASTGTSGYNEQFF	TGCAGTGCTAGCACCGGGACTAGCGGCTACAATGAGCAGTTCTTC
TRBV5-5	TRBJ2-3	NA	few	CASSWGRSSGTDTQYF	TGTGCCAGCAGCTGGGGTAGGTCTAGCGGCACAGATACGCAGTATTTT
TRBV27	TRBJ2-5	TRBD2	NA	CASSSRGLHQETRYF	TGTGCCAGCAGTTCCCGGGGACTACACCAAGAGACCCGGTACTTC
TRBV2	TRBJ2-3	NA	few	CASSVTTTDTQYF	TGTGCCAGCAGTGTCACCACCACAGATACGCAGTATTTT
TRBV9	TRBJ2-2	TRBD2	NA	CASSLTSGSRAGELFF	TGTGCCAGCAGCCTAACTAGCGGGAGTCGGGCCGGGGAGCTGTTTTTT
TRBV5-1	TRBJ2-7	TRBD1	few	CASTVNPTGGYEQYF	TGCGCCAGCACCGTGAACCCGACAGGGGGCTACGAGCAGTACTTC
TRBV3-1	TRBJ2-7	TRBD1	NA	CASSRYGQGAYEQYF	TGTGCCAGCAGCCGCTACGGACAGGGGGCCTACGAGCAGTACTTC
TRBV12-3/TRBV12-4	TRBJ1-4	NA	many	CASSLGSGAEKLFF	TGTGCCAGCAGCCTCGGGTCTGGGGCTGAAAAACTGTTTTTT
TRBV7-3	TRBJ1-6	NA	NA	CASSLNGRNSPLHF	TGTGCCAGCAGCTTAAACGGAAGAAATTCACCCCTCCACTTT
TRBV12-3/TRBV12-4	TRBJ2-3	TRBD1	NA	CASSGTGRVDTQYF	TGTGCCAGCAGCGGGACAGGGCGGGTAGATACGCAGTATTTT
TRBV12-1	TRBJ2-5	NA	NA	CASSPPDEAFRETQYF	TGTGCCAGCAGCCCCCCCGACGAGGCGTTTCGAGAGACCCAGTACTTC